This T cell receptor (beta chain) comes out of a study of OX40 agonist ivuxolimab in advanced cancers. The germline V gene encodes CDR1 MNHEY and CDR2 SVGAGI. V dropped 7 bases and J dropped 6 bases, with 13 bases sitting between them. CDR3 length: 13 residues. Study findings and constraints: Clonal expansion by week 6 occurred in CD4+ and CD8+ blood T cells (at 0.1 to 3.0 mg/kg).

Comment on this clone: Its antigen is currently unknown.

Measured with immunoSEQ multiplex PCR; TCRdb has only the in-frame clones, and not every one. The profile shows more than 50,000 clones, about 83% of them singletons. The material was CD4+ or CD8+ T cells sorted from blood, obtained in a trial of the OX40 agonist ivuxolimab. The TCR sequence derives from an adult with an advanced solid tumor such as melanoma, head and neck, liver or kidney cancer. This rearrangement joins TRBV6-5 to TRBJ2-1, with D tentatively TRBD1 (5 bases). CDR3 coding DNA: TGTGCCAGCACCCCTCGTGGGGCCAATGAGCAGTTCTTC. Protein sequence: CASTPRGANEQFF.